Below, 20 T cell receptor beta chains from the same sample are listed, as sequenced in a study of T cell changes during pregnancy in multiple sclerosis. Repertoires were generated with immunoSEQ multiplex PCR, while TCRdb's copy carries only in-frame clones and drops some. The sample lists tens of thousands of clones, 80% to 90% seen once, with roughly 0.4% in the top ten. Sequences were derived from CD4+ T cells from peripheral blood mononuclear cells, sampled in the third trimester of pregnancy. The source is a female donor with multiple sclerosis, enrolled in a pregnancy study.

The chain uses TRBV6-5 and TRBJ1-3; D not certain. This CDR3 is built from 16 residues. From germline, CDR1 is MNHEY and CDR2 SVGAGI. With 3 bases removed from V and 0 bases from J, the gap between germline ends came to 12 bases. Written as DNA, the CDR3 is TGTGCCAGCAGTTATCGTCCTCTGAGCTCTGGAAACACCATATATTTT. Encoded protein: CASSYRPLSSGNTIYF.

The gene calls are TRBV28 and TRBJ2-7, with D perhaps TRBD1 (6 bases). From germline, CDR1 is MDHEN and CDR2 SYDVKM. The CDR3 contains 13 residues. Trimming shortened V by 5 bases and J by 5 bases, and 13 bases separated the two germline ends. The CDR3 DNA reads TGTGCCAGCAGTCAACAGGGTTCCCACGAGCAGTACTTC. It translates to CASSQQGSHEQYF.

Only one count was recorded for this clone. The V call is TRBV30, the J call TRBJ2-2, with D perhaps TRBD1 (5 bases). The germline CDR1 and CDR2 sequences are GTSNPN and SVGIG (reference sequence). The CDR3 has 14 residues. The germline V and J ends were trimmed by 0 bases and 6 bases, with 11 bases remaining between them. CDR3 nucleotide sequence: TGTGCCTGGAGTGTACAGGAAGGGGCCGGGGAGCTGTTTTTT. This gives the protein CAWSVQEGAGELFF.

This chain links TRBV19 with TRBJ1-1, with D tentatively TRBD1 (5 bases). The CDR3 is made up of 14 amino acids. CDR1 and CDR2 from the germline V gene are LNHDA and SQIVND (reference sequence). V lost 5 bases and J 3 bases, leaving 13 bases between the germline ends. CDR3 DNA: TGTGCCAGTAGTTCCGGGGGGGACCACACTGAAGCTTTCTTT. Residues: CASSSGGDHTEAFF.

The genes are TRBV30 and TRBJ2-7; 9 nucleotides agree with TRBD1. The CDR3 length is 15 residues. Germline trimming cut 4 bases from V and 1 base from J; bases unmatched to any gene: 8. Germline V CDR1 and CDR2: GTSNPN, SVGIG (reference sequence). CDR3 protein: CAWNNPGQGSYEQYF. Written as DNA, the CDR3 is TGTGCCTGGAACAATCCGGGACAGGGTTCCTACGAGCAGTACTTC. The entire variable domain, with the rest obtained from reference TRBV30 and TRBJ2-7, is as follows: SQTIHQWPATLVQPVGSPLSLECTVEGTSNPNLYWYRQAAGRGLQLLFYSVGIGQISSEVPQNLSASRPQDRQFILSSKKLLLSDSGFYLCAWNNPGQGSYEQYFGPGTRLTVT.

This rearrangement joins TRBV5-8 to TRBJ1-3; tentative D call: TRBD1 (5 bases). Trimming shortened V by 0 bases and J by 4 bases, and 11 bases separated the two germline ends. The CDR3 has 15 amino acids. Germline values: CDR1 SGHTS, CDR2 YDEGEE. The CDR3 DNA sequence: TGTGCCAGCAGCTTGGGGCAGGGAACGGGAAACACCATATATTTT. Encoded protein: CASSLGQGTGNTIYF.

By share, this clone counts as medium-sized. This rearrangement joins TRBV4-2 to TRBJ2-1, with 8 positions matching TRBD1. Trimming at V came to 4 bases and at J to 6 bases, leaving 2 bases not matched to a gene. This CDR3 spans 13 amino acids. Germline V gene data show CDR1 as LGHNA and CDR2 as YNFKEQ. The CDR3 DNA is TGTGCCAGCAGCCTTGGACAGGGCAATGAGCAGTTCTTC. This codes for CASSLGQGNEQFF.

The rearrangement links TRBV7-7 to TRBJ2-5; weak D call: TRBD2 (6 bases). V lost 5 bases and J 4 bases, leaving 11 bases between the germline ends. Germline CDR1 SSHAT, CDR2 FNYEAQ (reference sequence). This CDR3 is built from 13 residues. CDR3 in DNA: TGTGCCAGCAGCACCGGGGGAGGAGAGACCCAGTACTTC. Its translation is CASSTGGGETQYF.

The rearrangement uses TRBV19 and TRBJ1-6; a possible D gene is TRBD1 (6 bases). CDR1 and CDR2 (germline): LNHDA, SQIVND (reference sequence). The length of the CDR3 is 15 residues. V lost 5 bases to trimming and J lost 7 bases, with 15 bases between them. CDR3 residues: CASSPAPTGNSPLHF. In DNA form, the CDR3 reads TGTGCCAGTAGTCCTGCCCCCACAGGGAATTCACCCCTCCACTTT.

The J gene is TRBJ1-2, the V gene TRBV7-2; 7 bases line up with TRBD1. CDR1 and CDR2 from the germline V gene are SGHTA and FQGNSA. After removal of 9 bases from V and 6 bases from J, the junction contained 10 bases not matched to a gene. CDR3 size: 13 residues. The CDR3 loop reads CARADRDTDGYTF. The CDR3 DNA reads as TGTGCCAGGGCTGACAGGGACACGGATGGCTACACCTTC.

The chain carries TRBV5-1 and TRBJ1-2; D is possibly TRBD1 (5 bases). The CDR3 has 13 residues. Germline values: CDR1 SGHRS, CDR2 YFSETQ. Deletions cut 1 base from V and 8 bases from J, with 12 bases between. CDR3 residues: CASSLSGAGGYTF. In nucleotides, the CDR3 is TGCGCCAGCAGCTTGTCTGGGGCGGGAGGCTACACCTTC.

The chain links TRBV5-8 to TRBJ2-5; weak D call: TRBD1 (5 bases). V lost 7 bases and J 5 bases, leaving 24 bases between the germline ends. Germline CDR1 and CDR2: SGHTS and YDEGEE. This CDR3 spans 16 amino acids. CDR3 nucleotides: TGTGCCAGCGTCAAACAGGCAGGTTCCGGGTCGGAGACCCAGTACTTC. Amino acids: CASVKQAGSGSETQYF.

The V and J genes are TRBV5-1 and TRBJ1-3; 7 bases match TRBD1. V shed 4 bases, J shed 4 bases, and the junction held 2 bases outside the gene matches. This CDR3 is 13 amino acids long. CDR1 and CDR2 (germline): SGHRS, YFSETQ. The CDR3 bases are TGCGCCAGCAGCAAGGGACAGGGAAACACCATATATTTT. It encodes CASSKGQGNTIYF.

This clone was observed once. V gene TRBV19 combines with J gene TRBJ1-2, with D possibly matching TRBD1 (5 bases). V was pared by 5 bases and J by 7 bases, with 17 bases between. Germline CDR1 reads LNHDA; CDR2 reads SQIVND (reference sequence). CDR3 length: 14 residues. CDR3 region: CASSLTGGDSGYTF. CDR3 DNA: TGTGCCAGTAGTCTAACGGGGGGTGATAGTGGCTACACCTTC.

CDR3 amino acids: CARRQGDSDTGELFF. Written as DNA, the CDR3 is TGCGCCAGACGACAGGGGGATAGTGACACCGGGGAGCTGTTTTTT. V is TRBV10-1 and J is TRBJ2-2; 9 bases align to TRBD1. The junction had 8 bases not matched to a gene; V was cut back by 9 bases and J by 3 bases. The CDR3 has 15 amino acids. CDR1 and CDR2 from the germline V gene are WNHNN and SYGVQD (reference sequence).

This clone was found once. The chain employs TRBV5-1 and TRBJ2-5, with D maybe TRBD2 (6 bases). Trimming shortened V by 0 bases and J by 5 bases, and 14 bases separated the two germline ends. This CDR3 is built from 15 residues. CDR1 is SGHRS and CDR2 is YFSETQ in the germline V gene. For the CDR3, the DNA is TGCGCCAGCAGCTTGGCCACGGGGGTTCGGGAGACCCAGTACTTC. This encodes CASSLATGVRETQYF.

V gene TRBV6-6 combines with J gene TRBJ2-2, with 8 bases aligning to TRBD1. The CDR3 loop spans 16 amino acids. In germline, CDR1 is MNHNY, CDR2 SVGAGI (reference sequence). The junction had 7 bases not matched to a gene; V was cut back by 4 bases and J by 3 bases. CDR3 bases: TGTGCCAGCAGTTCCCCCCCGGACAGGGACACCGGGGAGCTGTTTTTT. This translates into CASSSPPDRDTGELFF.

The CDR3 reads CASRTGGLYNEQFF. CDR3 in DNA: TGCGCCAGCAGGACAGGGGGGTTATACAATGAGCAGTTCTTC. This sequence joins TRBV5-1 and TRBJ2-1; 9 bases line up with TRBD1. V lost 5 bases and J lost 4; bases outside the gene matches: 4. CDR1 is SGHRS, CDR2 YFSETQ, per germline. The CDR3 runs 14 residues.

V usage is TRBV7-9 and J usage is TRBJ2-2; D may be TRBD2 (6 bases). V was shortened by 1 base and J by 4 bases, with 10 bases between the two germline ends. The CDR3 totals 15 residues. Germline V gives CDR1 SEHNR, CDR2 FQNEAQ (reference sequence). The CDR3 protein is CASSLDLARTGELFF. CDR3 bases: TGTGCCAGCAGCTTAGACCTAGCGCGCACCGGGGAGCTGTTTTTT.

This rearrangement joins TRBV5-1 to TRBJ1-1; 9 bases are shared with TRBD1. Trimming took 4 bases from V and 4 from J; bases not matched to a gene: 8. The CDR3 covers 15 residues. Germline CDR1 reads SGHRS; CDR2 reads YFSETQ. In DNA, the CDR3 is TGCGCCAGCAGCCCGCAAACAGGGGGCGGCACTGAAGCTTTCTTT. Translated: CASSPQTGGGTEAFF.